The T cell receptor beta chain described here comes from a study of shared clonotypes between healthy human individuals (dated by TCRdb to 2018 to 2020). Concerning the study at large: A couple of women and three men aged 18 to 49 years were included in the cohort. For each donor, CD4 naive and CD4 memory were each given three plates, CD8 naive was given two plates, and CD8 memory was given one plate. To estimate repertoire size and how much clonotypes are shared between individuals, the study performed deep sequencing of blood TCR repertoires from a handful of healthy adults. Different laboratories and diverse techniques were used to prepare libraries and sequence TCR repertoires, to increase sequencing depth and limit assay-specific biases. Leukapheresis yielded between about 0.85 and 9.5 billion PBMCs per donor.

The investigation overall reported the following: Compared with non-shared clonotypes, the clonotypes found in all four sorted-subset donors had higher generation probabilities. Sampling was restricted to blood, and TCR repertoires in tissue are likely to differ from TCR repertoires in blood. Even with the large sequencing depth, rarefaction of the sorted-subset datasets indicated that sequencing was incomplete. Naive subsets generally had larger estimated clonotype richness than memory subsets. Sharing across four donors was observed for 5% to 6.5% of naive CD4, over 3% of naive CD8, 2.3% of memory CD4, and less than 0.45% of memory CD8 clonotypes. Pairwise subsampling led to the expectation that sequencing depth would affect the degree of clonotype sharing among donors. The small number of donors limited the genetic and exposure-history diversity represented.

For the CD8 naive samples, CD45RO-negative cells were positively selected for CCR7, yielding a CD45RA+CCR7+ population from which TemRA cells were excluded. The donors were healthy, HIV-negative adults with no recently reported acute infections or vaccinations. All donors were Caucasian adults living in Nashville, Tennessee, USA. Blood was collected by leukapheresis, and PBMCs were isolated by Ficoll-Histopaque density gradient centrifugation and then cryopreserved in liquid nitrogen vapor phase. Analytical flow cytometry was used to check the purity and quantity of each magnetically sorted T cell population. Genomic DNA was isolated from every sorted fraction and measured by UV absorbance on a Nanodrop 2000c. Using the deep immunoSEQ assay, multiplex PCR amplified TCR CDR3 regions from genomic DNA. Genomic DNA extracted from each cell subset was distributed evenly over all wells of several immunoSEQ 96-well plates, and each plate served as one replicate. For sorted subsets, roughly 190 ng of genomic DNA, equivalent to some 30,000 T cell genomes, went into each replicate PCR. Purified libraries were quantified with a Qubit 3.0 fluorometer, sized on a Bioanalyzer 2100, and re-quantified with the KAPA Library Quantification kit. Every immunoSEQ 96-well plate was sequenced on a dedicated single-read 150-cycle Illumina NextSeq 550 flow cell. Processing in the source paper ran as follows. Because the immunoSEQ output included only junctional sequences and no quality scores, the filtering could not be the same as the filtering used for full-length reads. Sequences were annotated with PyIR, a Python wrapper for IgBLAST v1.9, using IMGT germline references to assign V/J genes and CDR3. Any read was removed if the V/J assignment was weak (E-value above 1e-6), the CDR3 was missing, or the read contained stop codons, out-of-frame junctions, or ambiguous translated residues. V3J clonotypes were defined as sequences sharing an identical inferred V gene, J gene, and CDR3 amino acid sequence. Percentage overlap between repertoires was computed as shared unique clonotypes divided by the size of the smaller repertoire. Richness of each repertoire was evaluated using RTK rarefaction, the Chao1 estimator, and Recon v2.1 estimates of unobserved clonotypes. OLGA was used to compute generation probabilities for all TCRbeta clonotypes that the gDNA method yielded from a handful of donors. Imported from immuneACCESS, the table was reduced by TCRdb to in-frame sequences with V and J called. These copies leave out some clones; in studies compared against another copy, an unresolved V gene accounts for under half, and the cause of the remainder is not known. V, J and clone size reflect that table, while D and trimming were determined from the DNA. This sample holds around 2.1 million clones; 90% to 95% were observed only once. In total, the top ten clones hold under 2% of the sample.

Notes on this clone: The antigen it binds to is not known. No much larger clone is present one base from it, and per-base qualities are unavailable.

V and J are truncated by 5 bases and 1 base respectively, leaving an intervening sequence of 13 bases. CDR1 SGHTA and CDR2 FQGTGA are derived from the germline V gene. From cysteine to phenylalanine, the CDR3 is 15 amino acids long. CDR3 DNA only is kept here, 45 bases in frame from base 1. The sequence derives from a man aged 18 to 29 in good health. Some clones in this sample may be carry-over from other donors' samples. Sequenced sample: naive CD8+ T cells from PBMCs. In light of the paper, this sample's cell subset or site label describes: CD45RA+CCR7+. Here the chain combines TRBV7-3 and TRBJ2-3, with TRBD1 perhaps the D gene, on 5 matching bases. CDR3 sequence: CASSQGWGRTDTQYF. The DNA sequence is TGTGCCAGCAGCCAGGGATGGGGCCGCACAGATACGCAGTATTTT.